A selection of T cell receptor beta chains follows, all from one sample in a study of blood T cell repertoires in COVID-19. Generated by immunoSEQ multiplex PCR, the TCRdb table keeps only in-frame clones and is missing some. Here the sample spans nearly 200,000 clones, 65% to 85% being singletons. The sequencing sample was made of PBMCs or T cells enriched from blood (not recorded which). The source is a man aged 35 to 55 who had recovered from COVID-19. Both conserved end residues are part of each CDR3. The D gene is left open where the match is weak. Not all rows give a size; the values are once, few, many and, for expanded clones, a class.

v_gene: TRBV7-8
j_gene: TRBJ1-5
d_gene: -
abundance: -
CDR3nt: TGTGCCAGCAGCTTTTCGAGTCAATCGAGCAATCAGCCCCAGCATTTT
CDR3aa: CASSFSSQSSNQPQHF

v_gene: TRBV7-9
j_gene: TRBJ2-5
d_gene: -
abundance: -
CDR3nt: TGTGCCAGCAGCCTTCACAGGTTACAGGGGGGGTTCCAAGAGACCCAGTACTTC
CDR3aa: CASSLHRLQGGFQETQYF

v_gene: TRBV4-1
j_gene: TRBJ1-4
d_gene: TRBD1
abundance: -
CDR3nt: TGCGCCAGCAGCCGGGGACAGGGGTTCGAAAAACTGTTTTTT
CDR3aa: CASSRGQGFEKLFF

v_gene: TRBV28
j_gene: TRBJ1-5
d_gene: TRBD1
abundance: -
CDR3nt: TGTGCCAGCAGGGAACAGGGGGCGGGGAATCAGCCCCAGCATTTT
CDR3aa: CASREQGAGNQPQHF

v_gene: TRBV21-1
j_gene: TRBJ1-2
d_gene: -
abundance: -
CDR3nt: TGTGCCAGCACAGAGCAGTCTCAGGGTGCAACTTACTGGTTAAACTATGGCTACACCTTC
CDR3aa: CASTEQSQGATYWLNYGYTF

v_gene: TRBV5-5
j_gene: TRBJ2-3
d_gene: TRBD2
abundance: -
CDR3nt: TGTGCCAGCTCTCCCCGGGGGGGACACGAGGATACGCAGTATTTT
CDR3aa: CASSPRGGHEDTQYF

v_gene: TRBV7-8
j_gene: TRBJ2-5
d_gene: TRBD2
abundance: -
CDR3nt: TGTGCCAGCAGCTATCCGGGGGGGGAGACCCAGTACTTC
CDR3aa: CASSYPGGETQYF

v_gene: TRBV11-2
j_gene: TRBJ2-3
d_gene: -
abundance: once
CDR3nt: TGTGCCAGCAGCTTAGGGTCAGGGGGGTACACAGATACGCAGTATTTT
CDR3aa: CASSLGSGGYTDTQYF

v_gene: TRBV18
j_gene: TRBJ1-2
d_gene: TRBD1
abundance: -
CDR3nt: TGTGCCAGCTCACCTGCCGGGACAGGGGACCAGACTGGCTACACCTTC
CDR3aa: CASSPAGTGDQTGYTF

v_gene: TRBV4-1
j_gene: TRBJ2-3
d_gene: -
abundance: once
CDR3nt: TGCGCCAGCAGCCAAGAGAGGGCGGGAACTCCGCAGTATTTT
CDR3aa: CASSQERAGTPQYF

v_gene: TRBV11-2
j_gene: TRBJ2-3
d_gene: -
abundance: once
CDR3nt: TGTGCCAGCAGCTTACGCGGGGCAGATACGCAGTATTTT
CDR3aa: CASSLRGADTQYF

v_gene: TRBV13
j_gene: TRBJ2-7
d_gene: -
abundance: -
CDR3nt: TGTGCCAGCAGCTCCCGCTACGAGCAGTACTTC
CDR3aa: CASSSRYEQYF

v_gene: TRBV4-2
j_gene: TRBJ1-6
d_gene: -
abundance: -
CDR3nt: TGTGCCAGCAGCCTACACCGAGAGGAACCCCTCCACTTT
CDR3aa: CASSLHREEPLHF

v_gene: TRBV24-1
j_gene: TRBJ1-2
d_gene: -
abundance: few
CDR3nt: TGTGCCACCAGTGACCGTCGACAGGTTAACTATGGCTACACCTTC
CDR3aa: CATSDRRQVNYGYTF

v_gene: TRBV6-5
j_gene: TRBJ2-7
d_gene: TRBD2
abundance: -
CDR3nt: TGTGCCAGCATCAACCCGGGGGGGGCCTACGAGCAGTACTTC
CDR3aa: CASINPGGAYEQYF

v_gene: TRBV4-1
j_gene: TRBJ1-2
d_gene: -
abundance: -
CDR3nt: TGCGCCAGCAGCCAAGATTCGGGAACATATGGCTACACCTTC
CDR3aa: CASSQDSGTYGYTF

v_gene: TRBV3-1/TRBV3-2
j_gene: TRBJ2-3
d_gene: TRBD2
abundance: -
CDR3nt: TGTGCCAGCAGCCAAAGACTAGCGGATAGCACAGATACGCAGTATTTT
CDR3aa: CASSQRLADSTDTQYF

v_gene: TRBV7-7
j_gene: TRBJ2-5
d_gene: -
abundance: -
CDR3nt: TGTGCCAGCAGCTTAGGCCTTGGGGGGAGAGAGACCCAGTACTTC
CDR3aa: CASSLGLGGRETQYF

v_gene: TRBV19
j_gene: TRBJ2-3
d_gene: TRBD2
abundance: once
CDR3nt: TGTGCCAGTAGCACCCTTCCAGCGGGGGGCGATACGCAGTATTTT
CDR3aa: CASSTLPAGGDTQYF

v_gene: TRBV28
j_gene: TRBJ1-6
d_gene: -
abundance: -
CDR3nt: TGTGCCAGCAGCCCATACAGCGGCGATTATAATTCACCCCTCCACTTT
CDR3aa: CASSPYSGDYNSPLHF

v_gene: TRBV5-1
j_gene: TRBJ1-1
d_gene: TRBD1
abundance: -
CDR3nt: TGCGCCAGCAGCTTGTATTTTCGTAGATTCGTTAGGGGACAGAGGAACACTGAAGCTTTCTTT
CDR3aa: CASSLYFRRFVRGQRNTEAFF

v_gene: TRBV28
j_gene: TRBJ1-1
d_gene: -
abundance: few
CDR3nt: TGTGCCAGCACCACAAGGAGTTGGGGGGCTGAAGCTTTCTTT
CDR3aa: CASTTRSWGAEAFF

v_gene: TRBV7-8
j_gene: TRBJ2-2
d_gene: TRBD2
abundance: -
CDR3nt: TGTGCCAGCAGCCTCTACGGACTAGCGACCGGGGAGCTGTTTTTT
CDR3aa: CASSLYGLATGELFF

v_gene: TRBV4-1
j_gene: TRBJ2-5
d_gene: -
abundance: -
CDR3nt: TGCGCCAGCAGCCAAGATTTAGTAGGGGGGGCCAAGACCCAGTACTTC
CDR3aa: CASSQDLVGGAKTQYF

v_gene: TRBV5-4
j_gene: TRBJ1-1
d_gene: TRBD1
abundance: -
CDR3nt: TGTGCCAGCAGCTTGGCCCGGACAGGGGGCACTGAAGCTTTCTTT
CDR3aa: CASSLARTGGTEAFF

v_gene: TRBV29-1
j_gene: TRBJ2-7
d_gene: -
abundance: -
CDR3nt: TGCAGCGTTTCACAGGGAACCTACGAGCAGTACTTC
CDR3aa: CSVSQGTYEQYF

v_gene: TRBV10-2
j_gene: TRBJ2-5
d_gene: TRBD1
abundance: -
CDR3nt: TGCGCCAGCAGTGAGGTAGGGGGCCGGGAGACCCAGTACTTC
CDR3aa: CASSEVGGRETQYF

v_gene: TRBV30
j_gene: TRBJ2-5
d_gene: -
abundance: -
CDR3nt: TGTGCCTGGAGTGTGTGGGCCCGCCGGGAGACCCAGTACTTC
CDR3aa: CAWSVWARRETQYF

v_gene: TRBV5-4
j_gene: TRBJ2-7
d_gene: -
abundance: -
CDR3nt: TGTGCCAGCAGCTTGGAGGCAGGGGCCAACGAGCAGTACTTC
CDR3aa: CASSLEAGANEQYF